The rows below give T cell receptor beta chains drawn from one sample of a study of control samples from healthy donors and cancer patients. Generated by immunoSEQ multiplex PCR, the TCRdb table keeps only in-frame clones and is missing some. Of about 31,000 clones in the sample, approximately 93% are singletons; the top ten hold about 6.9%. The sequenced material came from blood. These receptors all come from a man aged 55 to 70 in good health. Both conserved end residues are part of each CDR3. The D gene is left open where the match is weak.

>TRBV20-1|NA|11
CSASAGTEAFF
>TRBV6-2/TRBV6-3|NA|14
CASSKGAPQETQYF
>TRBV10-2|NA|14
CASSESVPNQPQHF
>TRBV6-5|NA|15
CASSYSLVRVTEAFF
>TRBV7-8|NA|15
CASSLAGGLYNEQFF
>TRBV6-5|NA|13
CASRPSGANVLTF
>TRBV7-2|NA|17
CASSHPEKALAKNIQYF
>TRBV19|TRBD2|13
CASRERGSQVPFF
>TRBV7-9|NA|14
CASSSLGPTYEQYF
>TRBV5-6|NA|16
CASSLLAGTSNQPQHF
>TRBV2|TRBD1|16
CASRPDRGRVGYGYTF
>TRBV4-1|NA|14
CASSQVGSPDTQYF
>TRBV6-5|NA|14
CASKGTVSGNTIYF
>TRBV20-1|TRBD1|14
CSASDRTGRDGYTF
>TRBV9|TRBD1|15
CASSVRTGEGSPLHF
>TRBV2|TRBD1|15
CASSEGTALNQPQHF
>TRBV3-1/TRBV3-2|NA|16
CASSQGEQGGNQTQYF
>TRBV5-1|NA|11
CASSLGPKAFF
>TRBV7-8|NA|14
CASSLGTAGNTIYF
>TRBV27|NA|17
CASNPLPRRGASDTQYF
>TRBV7-9|NA|15
CASSLGTLLNQPQHF
>TRBV3-1/TRBV3-2|NA|14
CASSQEGLSYGYTF
>TRBV7-9|NA|14
CASSLVGTQETQYF
>TRBV7-9|NA|14
CASSSGGSGNTIYF
>TRBV27|TRBD1|17
CASSFRDRGLYNSPLHF
>TRBV7-9|NA|16
CASSTRSGGNNEKLFF
>TRBV3-1/TRBV3-2|TRBD2|18
CASSQGNSLAGARGTQYF
>TRBV29-1|TRBD2|13
CSVVGGGSGELFF
>TRBV5-4|NA|15
CASSLGPLNTGELFF
>TRBV9|TRBD2|17
CASSAGLAGSSYNEQFF
>TRBV7-6|NA|14
CASSPQGINEKLFF
>TRBV2|NA|12
CASSNQGSGYTF
>TRBV19|TRBD2|17
CASKVCSGGASRHEQYF
>TRBV12-3/TRBV12-4|NA|13
CASGRDTTYEQYF
>TRBV5-5|NA|15
CASSLGQFGNQPQHF
>TRBV6-6|NA|12
CASSYSTAEAFF
>TRBV10-3|NA|15
CAISGPGFNTGELFF
>TRBV23-1|NA|15
CASSQGPNSNQPQHF
>TRBV5-1|NA|14
CASRAGPGNTEAFF
>TRBV27|TRBD1|16
CASSPTSGQGGSPLHF
>TRBV4-3|NA|15
CASSQDYGKFYGYTF
>TRBV11-2|NA|15
CASSPETGPTWVQYF
>TRBV10-3|TRBD1|14
CAISEQDRYYGYTF
>TRBV6-5|NA|14
CASSPRTDQETQYF
>TRBV18|NA|15
CASSPGQKSSYEQYF
>TRBV28|TRBD2|18
CASSLSAGARPSTDTQYF
>TRBV11-1|NA|13
CVSSATTLGRAFF
>TRBV7-2|NA|15
CASSPSGTGNQPQHF
>TRBV15|TRBD1|15
CATSRDGQGRETQYF
>TRBV24-1|TRBD1|17
CATSDSPGTGYSYGYTF
>TRBV7-2|NA|15
CASSFGDPQYQPQHF
>TRBV10-1|NA|14
CASSDTGNTGELFF
>TRBV5-4|TRBD1|15
CASSLGTAGANVLTF
>TRBV19|NA|16
CASSIGGGTGDEKLFF
>TRBV19|NA|16
CASSTSWKVGTIGYTF
>TRBV15|NA|13
CATSRGMNEKLFF
>TRBV19|NA|14
CASSIAPGDTEAFF
>TRBV10-3|TRBD1|14
CAISPGQVVNEQFF
>TRBV10-1|TRBD1|16
CASSEADREFKHEQFF
>TRBV6-6|TRBD1|16
CASSSRDREGTDTQYF